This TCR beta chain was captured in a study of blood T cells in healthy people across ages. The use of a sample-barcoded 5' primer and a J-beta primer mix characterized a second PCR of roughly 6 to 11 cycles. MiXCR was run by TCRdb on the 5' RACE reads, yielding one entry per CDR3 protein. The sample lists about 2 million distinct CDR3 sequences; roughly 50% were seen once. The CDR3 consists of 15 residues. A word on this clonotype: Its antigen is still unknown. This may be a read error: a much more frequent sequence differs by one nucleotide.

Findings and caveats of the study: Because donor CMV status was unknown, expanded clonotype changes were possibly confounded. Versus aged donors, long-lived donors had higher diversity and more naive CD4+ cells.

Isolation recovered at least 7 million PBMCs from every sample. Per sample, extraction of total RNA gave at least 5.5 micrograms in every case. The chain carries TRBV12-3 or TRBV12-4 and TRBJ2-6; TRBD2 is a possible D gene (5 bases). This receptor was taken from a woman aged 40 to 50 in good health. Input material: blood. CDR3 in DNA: TGTGCCAGCAGTTTGGGCGGAGGTGGGGTCAACGTCCTGACTTTC. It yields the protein CASSLGGGGVNVLTF.